Below, 25 T cell receptor beta chains from the same sample are listed, as sequenced in a study of regulatory T cells in long-lasting Graves disease. Arm-PCR of CDR3 regions and iRepertoire HTBI primers were used to build TCR beta libraries. TCRdb reprocessed the multiplex PCR reads with MiXCR, giving one entry per CDR3 protein. Of over 250,000 distinct CDR3 sequences in the sample, 20% to 25% are singletons; the top ten hold about 61%. Time point denoted: persistent/refractory GD, antithyroid drugs over 5 years with positive TRAb. After RNA was extracted from PBMCs, the TCR library was made from it. The specimen comprised peripheral blood mononuclear cells (PBMCs), sampled when the disease was refractory, from a patient treated with antithyroid drugs. The receptors here all came from a female donor with Graves disease.

This clonotype occurred many times. J is TRBJ1-5 and V is TRBV28; D is undetermined. The CDR3 loop spans 13 amino acids. Germline CDR1 and CDR2: MDHEN and SYDVKM. Between the trimmed V and J ends, which lost 8 bases and 0 bases, there was a span of 8 bases. CDR3 coding DNA: TGTGCCAGCCGCGGGAATAGCAATCAGCCCCAGCATTTT. Protein: CASRGNSNQPQHF. The entire variable domain, with the rest obtained from reference TRBV28 and TRBJ1-5, is as follows: DVKVTQSSRYLVKRTGEKVFLECVQDMDHENMFWYRQDPGLGLRLIYFSYDVKMKEKGDIPEGYSVSREKKERFSLILESASTNQTSMYLCASRGNSNQPQHFGDGTRLSIL.

This clonotype was seen repeatedly, ten times or more. This rearrangement joins TRBV29-1 to TRBJ2-5; 10 positions match TRBD2. The V segment lost 4 bases and the J segment 2 bases; nucleotides outside the gene matches: 4. The CDR3 runs to 14 residues. Germline V CDR1 and CDR2: SQVTM, ANQGSEA. Here the CDR3 DNA reads TGCAGCGTTGGTTTACTAGCGGGGCAAGAGACCCAGTACTTC. Protein sequence: CSVGLLAGQETQYF.

This clonotype was counted at least ten times. Here the CDR3 DNA reads TGTGCCAGCAGCCTAGAGGGGGCCTATGGCTACACCTTC. Its translation: CASSLEGAYGYTF. This rearrangement joins TRBV7-9 to TRBJ1-2, with 7 bases matching TRBD1. V was clipped by 5 bases and J by 4 bases; unmatched bases: 4. The CDR3 has 13 amino acids. Germline V gene sequence: CDR1 SEHNR, CDR2 FQNEAQ (reference sequence).

This chain connects TRBV30 to TRBJ2-1, with D perhaps being TRBD1 or TRBD2 (5 bases each). V was trimmed by 2 bases and J by 0 bases, leaving 8 bases between them. The CDR3 length is 14 residues. Germline V CDR1 and CDR2: GTSNPN, SVGIG (reference sequence). The CDR3 region is CAWSKGTSYNEQFF. In nucleotides, the CDR3 is TGTGCCTGGAGTAAGGGGACCTCCTACAATGAGCAGTTCTTC.

The V and J genes are TRBV12-3 or TRBV12-4 and TRBJ1-6, with 7 positions matching TRBD1. The CDR3 runs to 15 residues. V lost 6 bases, J lost 2 bases, and 4 bases stayed unmatched. The CDR3 DNA reads TGTGCCAGCAGCCGACAGGGCCCCTATAATTCACCCCTCCACTTT. This translates into CASSRQGPYNSPLHF.

The chain links TRBV6-1 to TRBJ2-5; TRBD1 matches at 8 bases. V was clipped by 5 bases and J by 1 base; unmatched bases: 6. This CDR3 has 15 residues. Germline CDR1 reads MNHNS; CDR2 reads SASEGT. The CDR3 sequence: CASSPYRGTQETQYF. Written as DNA, the CDR3 is TGTGCCAGCAGTCCCTACAGGGGGACCCAAGAGACCCAGTACTTC.

With regard to this clonotype: A much larger clonotype is one base distant, so this may be a read error. J is TRBJ1-6 and V is TRBV7-2; 8 bases are shared with TRBD1. This CDR3 has 17 residues. The germline gives CDR1 SGHTA, CDR2 FQGNSA. J gave up 11 bases and V 1 base, and 13 bases lay outside the gene matches. CDR3 in amino acids: CASSLVGVDRGGPPLHF. CDR3 in DNA: TGTGCCAGCAGCTTAGTCGGGGTCGACAGGGGAGGACCACCCCTCCACTTT. Based on the CDR3 plus reference TRBV7-2 and TRBJ1-6, the full variable domain is GAGVSQSPSNKVTEKGKDVELRCDPISGHTALYWYRQSLGQGLEFLIYFQGNSAPDKSGLPSDRFSAERTGGSVSTLTIQRTQQEDSAVYLCASSLVGVDRGGPPLHFGNGTRLTVT.

This clonotype has ten or more counts. The chain links TRBV6-2 or TRBV6-3 to TRBJ2-5; 8 bases agree with TRBD2. The germline V gene has CDR1 MNHEY and CDR2 SVGEGT. The CDR3 has 16 amino acids. V shed 5 bases, J shed 0 bases, and the junction held 8 bases outside the gene matches. CDR3 in DNA: TGTGCCAGCAGTGAAGGTGGGCGGGAGGACCAAGAGACCCAGTACTTC. Translation: CASSEGGREDQETQYF.

This clonotype was counted many times. This chain joins TRBV3-1 and TRBJ2-7; D ambiguous. Germline CDR1 is LGHDT and CDR2 is YNNKEL (reference sequence). The CDR3 covers 11 residues. V was pared by 1 base and J by 5 bases, with 3 bases between. CDR3 DNA sequence: TGTGCCAGCAGCCAAGGGAACGAGCAGTACTTC. Translated: CASSQGNEQYF.

This clonotype was counted between two and nine times. The rearrangement links TRBV19 to TRBJ2-5; 9 nucleotides match TRBD1. Trimming removed 3 bases from V and 4 bases from J; junction bases left unmatched: 6. This CDR3 is 15 amino acids long. Looked up from germline, CDR1 is LNHDA and CDR2 is SQIVND (reference sequence). In DNA, the CDR3 is TGTGCCAGTAGTATGGGACAGGGTACTTCAGAGACCCAGTACTTC. Translating it yields CASSMGQGTSETQYF.

This clonotype was recorded a few times. CDR3 DNA: TGTGCCACCAGTGACCCGAGGCTTTCTGGAAACACCATATATTTT. Encoded protein: CATSDPRLSGNTIYF. V is TRBV24-1 and J is TRBJ1-3; D gene uncertain. The germline CDR1 and CDR2 sequences are KGHDR and SFDVKD. V lost 4 bases and J lost 1, with 10 bases in between. The CDR3 totals 15 residues.

Many counts were recorded for this clonotype. The J gene is TRBJ1-2, the V gene TRBV7-2; tentative D call: TRBD1 (5 bases). Germline CDR1 SGHTA, CDR2 FQGNSA. Trimming took 3 bases from V and 2 from J, leaving 16 bases between them. The CDR3 sequence is 16 residues long. This CDR3 is CASSFGRQSGNYGYTF. Written as DNA, the CDR3 is TGTGCCAGCAGCTTCGGTCGGCAGTCAGGGAACTATGGCTACACCTTC.

Ten or more counts support this clonotype. V is TRBV20-1 and J is TRBJ2-7; no clear D gene. The CDR3 runs to 10 residues. Trimming removed 6 bases from V and 7 bases from J, with 10 bases in between. Germline CDR1 is DFQATT and CDR2 is SNEGSKA (reference sequence). In nucleotides, the CDR3 is TGCAGTGCCCAGATGGGGGAGCAGTACTTC. Amino acid sequence: CSAQMGEQYF.

This clonotype occurred many times. V is TRBV7-8 and J is TRBJ1-2, with D uncertain. Looked up from germline, CDR1 is SGHVS and CDR2 is FQNEAQ. Trimming removed 2 bases from V and 3 bases from J, with 10 bases in between. The CDR3 runs 14 residues. The CDR3 sequence is CASSLRGIDYGYTF. The DNA of the CDR3 is TGTGCCAGCAGCTTACGAGGGATTGACTATGGCTACACCTTC.

There are a few counts of this clonotype. The chain employs TRBV20-1 and TRBJ1-1; possibly TRBD1 for D (5 bases). Germline values: CDR1 DFQATT, CDR2 SNEGSKA (reference sequence). CDR3 size: 13 residues. V shed 2 bases and J shed 3 bases, with 10 bases lying between them. CDR3 bases: TGCAGTGCTAGACGGGGGTGGGACACTGAAGCTTTCTTT. As protein: CSARRGWDTEAFF.

As regards this clonotype: A read error may produce the germline difference seen at one junction end. CDR3: CASSRPTGGIDYSYTF. CDR3 nucleotide sequence: TGTGCCAGCAGTCGCCCTACAGGGGGCATAGACTATAGCTACACCTTC. V is TRBV28 and J is TRBJ1-2, with 9 bases fitting TRBD1. Germline-derived CDR1 and CDR2 are MDHEN and SYDVKM. The CDR3 is made up of 16 amino acids.

This clonotype was counted many times. The V gene is TRBV28, the J gene TRBJ1-6, with D possibly matching TRBD1 (5 bases). Trimming removed 5 bases at V and 10 bases at J, with 18 bases between. The CDR3 sequence is 15 residues long. Germline lookup yields CDR1 MDHEN and CDR2 SYDVKM. The CDR3, as DNA: TGTGCCAGCAGTCCACCCACAGGTGGTTCATCACCCCTCCACTTT. This translates into CASSPPTGGSSPLHF.

This clonotype has a count of ten or more. This chain connects TRBV11-2 to TRBJ2-2, with D tentatively TRBD2 (5 bases). V was pared by 0 bases and J by 2 bases, with 28 bases between. There are 22 residues in the CDR3. Germline V CDR1 and CDR2: SGHAT, FQNNGV. CDR3 sequence reads: CASSLDRSWTSQPGHNTGELFF. The CDR3 nucleotides read TGTGCCAGCAGCTTAGATCGATCCTGGACTTCTCAACCGGGTCACAACACCGGGGAGCTGTTTTTT.

Details on this clonotype: This sequence may be a read error, since a much larger clone differs from it by one base. The chain recombines TRBV27 with TRBJ1-4; possibly TRBD1 for D (6 bases). V gave up 8 bases and J gave up 5 bases, with 24 bases separating them. The germline V gene encodes CDR1 MNHEY and CDR2 SMNVEV (reference sequence). The CDR3 length is 17 residues. The CDR3: CASGPTRPGQLNEKLFF. The DNA of the CDR3 is TGTGCCAGCGGTCCCACCCGTCCGGGACAACTCAATGAAAAACTGTTTTTT.

This chain uses TRBV18 with TRBJ2-5, with 12 nucleotides matching TRBD2. From germline, CDR1 is KGHSH and CDR2 LQKENI. Trimming removed 0 bases from V and 3 bases from J; junction bases left unmatched: 2. The CDR3 consists of 16 residues. The CDR3 is CASSPPTSGRKETQYF. CDR3 sequence (DNA): TGTGCCAGCTCACCACCAACTAGCGGGAGGAAAGAGACCCAGTACTTC.

This clonotype was counted only a few times. The chain combines TRBV7-2 with TRBJ1-2, with D hard to call. The CDR3 extends over 12 amino acids. V lost 2 bases and J 8 bases, leaving 9 bases between the germline ends. Germline V gene data show CDR1 as SGHTA and CDR2 as FQGNSA. DNA of the CDR3: TGTGCCAGCAGCTTATCCGGAGGGGGCTACACCTTC. Translation gives CASSLSGGGYTF.

The chain recombines TRBV6-1 with TRBJ2-2; 13 positions agree with TRBD2. V lost 7 bases and J lost 6; bases outside the gene matches: 8. This CDR3 spans 16 amino acids. The germline V gene encodes CDR1 MNHNS and CDR2 SASEGT. The CDR3 DNA follows: TGTGCCAGCAACCCACTAGCGGGAGGGCCGTCCGGGGAGCTGTTTTTT. It translates to CASNPLAGGPSGELFF.

This clonotype was seen only a few times. This chain joins TRBV4-1 and TRBJ1-2, with D perhaps TRBD1 (6 bases). The CDR3 totals 15 residues. The V end was cut by 2 bases, the J end by 5 bases, with 15 bases between. Looked up from germline, CDR1 is MGHRA and CDR2 is YSYEKL. The CDR3 nucleotides read TGCGCCAGCAGCCAAAAACAGGGATTGGAGTATGGCTACACCTTC. Encoded protein: CASSQKQGLEYGYTF.

This clonotype was recorded many times. DNA for the CDR3: TGCAGTGCTAGAGATCCGGGGCAGGGTCCCTCTCTTAACTATGGCTACACCTTC. It codes for CSARDPGQGPSLNYGYTF. The V and J genes are TRBV20-1 and TRBJ1-2; TRBD1 might be the D (5 bases). V dropped 0 bases and J dropped 1 base, with 21 bases sitting between them. The CDR3 is made up of 18 amino acids. The germline gives CDR1 DFQATT, CDR2 SNEGSKA (reference sequence).

Only a few counts were recorded for this clonotype. V is TRBV5-1 and J is TRBJ1-6; no firm D call. Trimming left V 1 base short and J 6 bases short, with 17 bases between. The CDR3 extends over 17 amino acids. The germline V gene encodes CDR1 SGHRS and CDR2 YFSETQ. The DNA of the CDR3 is TGCGCCAGCAGCTTGTTTGTGGGTTCCGGATCTAATTCACCCCTCCACTTT. Translation: CASSLFVGSGSNSPLHF.